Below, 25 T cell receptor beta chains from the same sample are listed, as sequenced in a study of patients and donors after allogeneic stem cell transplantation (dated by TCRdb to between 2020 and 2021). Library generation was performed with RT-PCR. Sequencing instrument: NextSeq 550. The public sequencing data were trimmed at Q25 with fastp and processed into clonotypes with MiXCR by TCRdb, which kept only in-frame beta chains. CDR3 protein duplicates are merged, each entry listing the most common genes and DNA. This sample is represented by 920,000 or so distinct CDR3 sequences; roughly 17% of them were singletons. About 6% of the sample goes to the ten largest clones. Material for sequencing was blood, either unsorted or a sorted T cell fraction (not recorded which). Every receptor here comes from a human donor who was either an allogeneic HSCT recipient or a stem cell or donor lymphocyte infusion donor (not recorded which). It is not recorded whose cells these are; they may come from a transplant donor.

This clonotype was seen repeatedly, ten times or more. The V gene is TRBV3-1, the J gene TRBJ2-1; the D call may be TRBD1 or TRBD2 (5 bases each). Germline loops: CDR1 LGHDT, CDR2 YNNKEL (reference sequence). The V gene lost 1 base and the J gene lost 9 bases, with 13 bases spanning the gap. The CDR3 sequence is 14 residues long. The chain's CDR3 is CASSQARGMSEQFF. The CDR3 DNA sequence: TGTGCCAGCAGCCAAGCGAGGGGTATGAGTGAGCAGTTCTTC.

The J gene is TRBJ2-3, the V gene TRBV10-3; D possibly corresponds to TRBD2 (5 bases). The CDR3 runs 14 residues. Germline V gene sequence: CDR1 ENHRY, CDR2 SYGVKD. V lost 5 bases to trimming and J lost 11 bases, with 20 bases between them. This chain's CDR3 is CAISIDGKVLRQYF. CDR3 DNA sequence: TGTGCCATCAGTATTGACGGGAAGGTCCTCCGGCAGTATTTT.

CDR3 sequence reads: CASSKYTGGGPTEAFF. The CDR3 DNA is TGTGCCAGCAGCAAATACACTGGTGGGGGGCCCACTGAAGCTTTCTTT. The chain joins TRBV3-1 to TRBJ1-1; D may be TRBD1 (6 bases). This CDR3 is 16 amino acids long. Germline V gene lookup returns CDR1 LGHDT and CDR2 YNNKEL (reference sequence). The V end was cut by 5 bases, the J end by 4 bases, with 20 bases between. The full variable domain, with the rest looked up from reference TRBV3-1 and TRBJ1-1, is DTAVSQTPKYLVTQMGNDKSIKCEQNLGHDTMYWYKQDSKKFLKIMFSYNNKELIINETVPNRFSPKSPDKAHLNLHINSLELGDSAVYFCASSKYTGGGPTEAFFGQGTRLTVV.

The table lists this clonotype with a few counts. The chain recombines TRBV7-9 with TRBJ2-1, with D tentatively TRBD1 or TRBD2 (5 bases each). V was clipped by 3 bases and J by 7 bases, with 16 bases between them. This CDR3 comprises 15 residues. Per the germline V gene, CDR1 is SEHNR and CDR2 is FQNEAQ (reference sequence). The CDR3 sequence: CASSLSGALWNEQFF. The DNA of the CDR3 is TGTGCCAGCAGCTTGTCCGGGGCGCTTTGGAATGAGCAGTTCTTC.

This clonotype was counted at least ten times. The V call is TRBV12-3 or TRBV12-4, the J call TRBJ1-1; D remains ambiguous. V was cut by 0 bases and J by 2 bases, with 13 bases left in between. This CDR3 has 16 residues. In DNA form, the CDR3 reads TGTGCCAGCAGTTTAGCCCGTCCCGATCGAAACACTGAAGCTTTCTTT. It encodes CASSLARPDRNTEAFF.

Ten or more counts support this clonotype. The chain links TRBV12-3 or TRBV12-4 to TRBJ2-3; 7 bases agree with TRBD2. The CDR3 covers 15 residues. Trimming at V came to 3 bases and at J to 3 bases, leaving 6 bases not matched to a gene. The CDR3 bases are TGTGCCAGCAGTTTTCGCGGGAGAGGGACAGATACGCAGTATTTT. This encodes CASSFRGRGTDTQYF.

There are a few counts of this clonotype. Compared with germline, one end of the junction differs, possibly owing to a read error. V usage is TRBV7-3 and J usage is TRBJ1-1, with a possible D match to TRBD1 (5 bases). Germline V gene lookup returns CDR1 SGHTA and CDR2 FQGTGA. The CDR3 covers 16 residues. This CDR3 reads CASSVTGGDRNTEAFF. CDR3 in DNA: TGTGCCAGCAGCGTAACGGGTGGGGACCGGAACACTGAAGCTTTCTTT.

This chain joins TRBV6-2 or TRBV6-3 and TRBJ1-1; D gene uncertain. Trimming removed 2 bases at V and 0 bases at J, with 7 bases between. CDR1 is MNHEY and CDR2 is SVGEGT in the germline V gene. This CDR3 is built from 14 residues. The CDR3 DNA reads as TGTGCCAGCAGTTACCTGTCAGTGAACACTGAAGCTTTCTTT. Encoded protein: CASSYLSVNTEAFF.

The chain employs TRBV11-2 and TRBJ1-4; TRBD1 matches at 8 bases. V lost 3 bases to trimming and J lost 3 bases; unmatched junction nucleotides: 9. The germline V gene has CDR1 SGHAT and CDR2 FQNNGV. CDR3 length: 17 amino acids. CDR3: CASSFGPRTGPNEKLFF. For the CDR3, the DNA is TGTGCCAGCAGCTTCGGACCGCGGACAGGGCCTAATGAAAAACTGTTTTTT.

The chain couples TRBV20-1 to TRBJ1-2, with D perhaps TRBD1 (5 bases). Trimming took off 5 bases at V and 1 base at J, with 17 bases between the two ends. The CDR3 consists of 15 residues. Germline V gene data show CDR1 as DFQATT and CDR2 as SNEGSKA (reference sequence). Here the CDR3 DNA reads TGCAGTGCTCGGGACTCAGCAGATAATAACTATGGCTACACCTTC. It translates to CSARDSADNNYGYTF.

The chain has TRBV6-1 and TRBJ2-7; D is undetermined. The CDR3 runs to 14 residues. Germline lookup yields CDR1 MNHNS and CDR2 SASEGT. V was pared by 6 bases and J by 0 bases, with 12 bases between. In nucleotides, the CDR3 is TGTGCCAGCAGAAGAGACAACTTCTCCTACGAGCAGTACTTC. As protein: CASRRDNFSYEQYF.

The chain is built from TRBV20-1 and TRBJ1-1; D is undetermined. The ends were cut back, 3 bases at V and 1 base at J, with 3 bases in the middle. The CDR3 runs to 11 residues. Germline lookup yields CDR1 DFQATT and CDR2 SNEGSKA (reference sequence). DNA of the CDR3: TGCAGTGCTAGGTGGAACACTGAAGCTTTCTTT. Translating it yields CSARWNTEAFF.

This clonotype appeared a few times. CDR3 in amino acids: CSASSRRQGSSYEQYF. The CDR3 coding sequence is TGCAGTGCTAGTTCCCGCAGACAGGGAAGCTCCTACGAGCAGTACTTC. The V and J genes are TRBV20-1 and TRBJ2-7; 7 bases are a match to TRBD1. Germline CDR1 reads DFQATT; CDR2 reads SNEGSKA (reference sequence). V lost 3 bases, J lost 0 bases, and 11 bases stayed unmatched. There are 16 residues in the CDR3.

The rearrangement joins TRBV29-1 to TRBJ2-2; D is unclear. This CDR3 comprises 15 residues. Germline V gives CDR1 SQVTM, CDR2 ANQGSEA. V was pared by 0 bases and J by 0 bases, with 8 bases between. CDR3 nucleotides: TGCAGCGTTGAAGATAAAACTGCGAACACCGGGGAGCTGTTTTTT. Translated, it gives CSVEDKTANTGELFF.

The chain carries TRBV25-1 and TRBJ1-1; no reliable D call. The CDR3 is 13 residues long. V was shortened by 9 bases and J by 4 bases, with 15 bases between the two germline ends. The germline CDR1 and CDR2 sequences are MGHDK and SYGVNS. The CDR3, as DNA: TGTGCCAGTCAGCTGAAGGGTGGCACTGAAGCTTTCTTT. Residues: CASQLKGGTEAFF.

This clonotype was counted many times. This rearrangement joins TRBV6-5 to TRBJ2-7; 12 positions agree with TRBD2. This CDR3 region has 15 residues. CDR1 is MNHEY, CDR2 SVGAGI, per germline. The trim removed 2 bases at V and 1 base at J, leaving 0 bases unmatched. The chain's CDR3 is CASSYGTSGSYEQYF. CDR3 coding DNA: TGTGCCAGCAGTTACGGGACTAGCGGGTCCTACGAGCAGTACTTC.

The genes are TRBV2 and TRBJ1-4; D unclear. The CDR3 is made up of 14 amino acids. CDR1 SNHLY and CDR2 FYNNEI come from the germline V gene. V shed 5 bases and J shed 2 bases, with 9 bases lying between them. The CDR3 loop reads CASSPLRTNEKLFF. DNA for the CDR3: TGTGCCAGCAGTCCTCTCAGGACTAATGAAAAACTGTTTTTT. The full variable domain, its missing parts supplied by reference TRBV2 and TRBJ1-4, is EPEVTQTPSHQVTQMGQEVILRCVPISNHLYFYWYRQILGQKVEFLVSFYNNEISEKSEIFDDQFSVERPDGSNFTLKIRSTKLEDSAMYFCASSPLRTNEKLFFGSGTQLSVL.

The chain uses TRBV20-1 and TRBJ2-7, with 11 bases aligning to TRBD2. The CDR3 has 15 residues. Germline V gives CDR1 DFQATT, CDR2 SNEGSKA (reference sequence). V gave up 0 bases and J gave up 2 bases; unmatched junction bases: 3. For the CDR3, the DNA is TGCAGTGCTAGAGATCGACTAGCGGGGCCCTACGAGCAGTACTTC. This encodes CSARDRLAGPYEQYF.

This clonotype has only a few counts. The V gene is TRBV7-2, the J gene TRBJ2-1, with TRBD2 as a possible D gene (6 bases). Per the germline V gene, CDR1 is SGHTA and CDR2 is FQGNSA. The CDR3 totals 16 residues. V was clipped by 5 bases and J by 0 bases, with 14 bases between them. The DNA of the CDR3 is TGTGCCAGCAGCCGATCGCGGGGTGGCTCCTACAATGAGCAGTTCTTC. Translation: CASSRSRGGSYNEQFF.

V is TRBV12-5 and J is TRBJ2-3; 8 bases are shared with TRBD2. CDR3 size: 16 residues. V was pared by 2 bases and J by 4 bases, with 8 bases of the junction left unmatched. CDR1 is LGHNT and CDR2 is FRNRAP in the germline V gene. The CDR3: CASGLSAGGLADTQYF. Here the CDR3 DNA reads TGTGCTAGTGGTTTGTCGGCGGGGGGCCTTGCAGATACGCAGTATTTT.

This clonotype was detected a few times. CDR3: CASRGHLYGYTF. CDR3 coding DNA: TGTGCCAGCCGAGGACACCTCTATGGCTACACCTTC. The chain uses TRBV5-5 and TRBJ1-2; D is perhaps TRBD1 (5 bases). The CDR3 extends over 12 amino acids. V lost 7 bases and J lost 4, with 11 bases in between. Germline V CDR1 and CDR2: SGHKS, YYEKEE (reference sequence).

The CDR3 sequence is CASSLDRGHLEQFF. The CDR3 nucleotides read TGTGCCAGCAGCTTGGACAGGGGGCATCTTGAGCAGTTCTTC. The chain links TRBV9 to TRBJ2-1, with 11 bases lining up with TRBD1. Losses at the gene ends were 4 bases for V and 9 bases for J; bases not matched to a gene: 6. CDR1 SGDLS and CDR2 YYNGEE come from the germline V gene. This CDR3 is 14 amino acids long.

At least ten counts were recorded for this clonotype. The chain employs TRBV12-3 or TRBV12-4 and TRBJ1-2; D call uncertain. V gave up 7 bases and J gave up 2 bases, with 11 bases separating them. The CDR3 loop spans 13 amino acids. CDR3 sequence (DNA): TGTGCCAGCAATGTTAGGGAGAACTATGGCTACACCTTC. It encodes CASNVRENYGYTF.

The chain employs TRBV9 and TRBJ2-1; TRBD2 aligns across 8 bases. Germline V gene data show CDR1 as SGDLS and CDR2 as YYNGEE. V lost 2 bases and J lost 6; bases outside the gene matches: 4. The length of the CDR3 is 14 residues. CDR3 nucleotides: TGTGCCAGCAGCGTGGGGACTAGATCCAATGAGCAGTTCTTC. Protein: CASSVGTRSNEQFF.

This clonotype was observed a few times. DNA for the CDR3: TGCAGTGCTAAGGTGTCGGGGGATAATTCACCCCTCCACTTT. Protein sequence: CSAKVSGDNSPLHF. The chain couples TRBV20-1 to TRBJ1-6, with D possibly TRBD1 on 5 matching bases. The CDR3 totals 14 residues. With 4 bases removed from V and 5 bases from J, the gap between germline ends came to 12 bases. Germline assignment: CDR1 DFQATT and CDR2 SNEGSKA (reference sequence).